One and the same sample provided the 15 T cell receptor beta chains below, sequenced in a study of T cell repertoires in cytomegalovirus infection. Antigens for these TCRs are unknown. A single record per CDR3 protein comes from TCRdb applying MiXCR to the reads. The sample shows about 770,000 distinct CDR3 sequences, approximately 32% of them seen only once. Sequenced here: cultured CD8+ T cells from PBMCs, sampled from culture after CMV antigen stimulation. The receptors were sampled from a human donor in good health (CMV status not recorded). Some clones in this sample may be carry-over from other donors' samples.

The count of this clonotype is one. This chain connects TRBV4-3 to TRBJ1-5; tentatively, D is TRBD1 (5 bases). The CDR3 is 14 residues long. Germline V CDR1 and CDR2: LGHNA, YSLEER. The ends were cut back, 2 bases at V and 4 bases at J, with 9 bases in the middle. The DNA of the CDR3 is TGCGCCAGCAGCCAAAGCAGGGCGAATCAGCCCCAGCATTTT. Its protein is CASSQSRANQPQHF.

This clonotype occurred many times. The chain carries TRBV7-6 and TRBJ2-3; D might be TRBD2 (5 bases). With 3 bases removed from V and 0 bases from J, the gap between germline ends came to 7 bases. The CDR3 is 14 amino acids. The germline V gene encodes CDR1 SGHVS and CDR2 FNYEAQ. The CDR3 region is CASSFGESTDTQYF. CDR3 DNA: TGTGCCAGCAGCTTCGGGGAGAGCACAGATACGCAGTATTTT. The variable domain in full, completed from reference TRBV7-6 and TRBJ2-3, reads GAGVSQSPRYKVTKRGQDVALRCDPISGHVSLYWYRQALGQGPEFLTYFNYEAQQDKSGLPNDRFSAERPEGSISTLTIQRTEQRDSAMYRCASSFGESTDTQYFGPGTRLTVL.

The sample holds a few counts of this clonotype. V is TRBV7-9 and J is TRBJ1-2, with unresolved D. The V and J ends lost 5 bases and 2 bases respectively, with 12 bases between them. Germline V gene data show CDR1 as SEHNR and CDR2 as FQNEAQ (reference sequence). This CDR3 comprises 14 residues. In nucleotides, the CDR3 is TGTGCCAGCAGCCGAGCCGGAATCAACTATGGCTACACCTTC. It specifies CASSRAGINYGYTF. The full variable domain, in which reference TRBV7-9 and TRBJ1-2 provide the parts outside the CDR3, is DTGVSQNPRHKITKRGQNVTFRCDPISEHNRLYWYRQTLGQGPEFLTYFQNEAQLEKSRLLSDRFSAERPKGSFSTLEIQRTEQGDSAMYLCASSRAGINYGYTFGSGTRLTVV.

The rearrangement uses TRBV27 and TRBJ1-5; D is undetermined. Germline lookup yields CDR1 MNHEY and CDR2 SMNVEV (reference sequence). This CDR3 has 11 residues. Trimming left V 8 bases short and J 3 bases short, with 5 bases between. CDR3 region: CASGVNQPQHF. The CDR3 nucleotides are TGTGCCAGCGGAGTCAATCAGCCCCAGCATTTT.

The genes are TRBV5-5 and TRBJ2-1, with 9 bases lining up with TRBD2. J gave up 8 bases and V 6 bases, and 12 bases lay outside the gene matches. The CDR3 is made up of 15 amino acids. Germline V CDR1 and CDR2: SGHKS, YYEKEE (reference sequence). The CDR3 loop is CASIPGGGGADEQFF. In nucleotides, the CDR3 is TGTGCCAGCATCCCCGGGGGCGGGGGGGCCGATGAGCAGTTCTTC.

This chain connects TRBV7-9 to TRBJ2-3; TRBD1 or TRBD2 may be the D gene (5 bases each). Germline V CDR1 and CDR2: SEHNR, FQNEAQ (reference sequence). The CDR3 length is 16 residues. With 2 bases removed from V and 5 bases from J, the gap between germline ends came to 17 bases. The chain's CDR3 is CASSLSPGAIKDTQYF. In DNA, the CDR3 is TGTGCCAGCAGCTTATCGCCCGGGGCGATAAAAGATACGCAGTATTTT.

The chain carries TRBV7-9 and TRBJ1-1; the D is unclear. The CDR3 extends over 14 amino acids. CDR1 is SEHNR, CDR2 FQNEAQ, per germline (reference sequence). V gave up 1 base and J gave up 6 bases, with 12 bases separating them. CDR3 DNA: TGTGCCAGCAGCTTAGGGTTTTCTGTACCTGAAGCTTTCTTT. Its translation: CASSLGFSVPEAFF.

This clonotype has a handful of counts. In DNA, the CDR3 is TGTGCCAGCAGTGAAGCGCGGGGGACAGGGACTATCTATGGCTACACCTTC. Translating it yields CASSEARGTGTIYGYTF. The V and J genes are TRBV6-1 and TRBJ1-2; 9 positions match TRBD1. Germline V gives CDR1 MNHNS, CDR2 SASEGT. The CDR3 is 17 residues long. V gave up 0 bases and J gave up 4 bases; unmatched junction bases: 9.

A note on this clonotype: A junction end diverges from the germline sequence, so it may reflect a read error. The chain uses TRBV5-4 and TRBJ2-3; 11 bases line up with TRBD2. Germline loops: CDR1 SGHNT, CDR2 YYREEE (reference sequence). This CDR3 comprises 15 residues. The DNA of the CDR3 is TGTGCCAGCAGCTTTGGGACTAGCGGCACAGATACGCGGTATTTT. It yields the protein CASSFGTSGTDTRYF.

J is TRBJ2-7 and V is TRBV5-6, with TRBD2 matching over 7 bases. CDR3 length equals 13 residues. Germline CDR1 SGHDT, CDR2 YYEEEE. J gave up 3 bases and V 7 bases, and 7 bases lay outside the gene matches. The chain's CDR3 is CASSQGGYYEQYV. As DNA, the CDR3 is TGTGCCAGCTCCCAGGGAGGGTACTACGAGCAGTACGTC.

This clonotype was seen a few times. The chain combines TRBV7-8 with TRBJ2-5, with D maybe TRBD2 (5 bases). Trimming cost V 8 bases and J 4 bases, with 20 bases left between them. This CDR3 is built from 15 residues. Germline values: CDR1 SGHVS, CDR2 FQNEAQ. The CDR3 nucleotides read TGTGCCAGCGACTGGTCCGGGCCTGGAGGAGAGACCCAGTACTTC. It is translated as CASDWSGPGGETQYF.

This clonotype was seen many times. The V call is TRBV7-8, the J call TRBJ2-1; D perhaps matches TRBD1 (6 bases). The CDR3 consists of 18 residues. V was cut by 1 base and J by 0 bases, with 16 bases left in between. The germline V gene has CDR1 SGHVS and CDR2 FQNEAQ. The CDR3 DNA sequence: TGTGCCAGCAGCTTAGGGGGGCGGCTGTCTAGCTCCTACAATGAGCAGTTCTTC. It codes for CASSLGGRLSSSYNEQFF.

The chain uses TRBV7-9 and TRBJ2-1; D gene uncertain. The CDR3 loop spans 16 amino acids. The germline V gene encodes CDR1 SEHNR and CDR2 FQNEAQ (reference sequence). V was clipped by 2 bases and J by 2 bases, with 13 bases between them. The DNA for the CDR3 is TGTGCCAGCAGCTTACGAAGTGCGATGACCTACAATGAGCAGTTCTTC. This encodes CASSLRSAMTYNEQFF.

This sequence joins TRBV4-1 and TRBJ2-2; D could derive from TRBD1 or TRBD2 (5 bases each). This CDR3 has 12 amino acids. The germline V gene has CDR1 MGHRA and CDR2 YSYEKL. V was pared by 3 bases and J by 9 bases, with 8 bases between. CDR3 bases: TGCGCCAGCAGCCACCCGGGGCGGGAGCTGTTTTTT. This translates into CASSHPGRELFF.

In this sample, this clonotype turned up many times. The V call is TRBV7-8, the J call TRBJ2-3; possible D gene TRBD1, 5 bases. The CDR3 runs 17 residues. In germline, CDR1 is SGHVS, CDR2 FQNEAQ. V was pared by 1 base and J by 4 bases, with 18 bases between. CDR3 in DNA: TGTGCCAGCAGCTTAGACCCGGACACCCAAGGCGCAGATACGCAGTATTTT. Amino acid sequence: CASSLDPDTQGADTQYF.